Here is one T cell receptor (beta chain) with its context. The antigen is unknown. Every one of the donors was a Caucasian adult that lived in Nashville, Tennessee. Source study methods: Filtering was not the same, since immunoSEQ gave junction-only sequences without quality scores. Sequencing used immunoSEQ multiplex PCR; TCRdb keeps in-frame clones, though not all of them. V and J calls and clone size come straight from that table; D and trimming were deduced from the DNA. The table shows about 710,000 clones, with roughly two thirds occurring only once. These data originate in a study of shared clonotypes between healthy human individuals. Study observations and caveats: Estimated richness was generally greater in naive than memory subsets. Apart from blood, nothing was sampled; tissue repertoires likely differ.

Trimming cost V 7 bases and J 3 bases, with 17 bases left between them. There are 15 residues in the CDR3. Germline V gene data show CDR1 as SGHRS and CDR2 as YFSETQ. Sequencing input: memory CD4+ T cells sorted from blood. Subset here: CD45RA-negative fraction. V usage is TRBV5-1 and J usage is TRBJ2-1; TRBD1 or TRBD2 may be the D gene (5 bases each). The receptor comes from a woman in her twenties or thirties in good health. The CDR3 reads CASHSGTKNYNEQFF. The CDR3 DNA sequence: TGCGCCAGCCACTCCGGGACCAAAAACTACAATGAGCAGTTCTTC.